This TCR beta chain was found in a study of blood T cell repertoires in COVID-19 (dated by TCRdb to 2018 to 2020). With regard to the full study: Collaborator samples came from the United States, Italy and Spain and covered acute and convalescent phases of COVID-19. The prospective study material was composed of cDNA or gDNA derived from T cells, B-cell-depleted T cells, or PBMCs. Deeply sampled blood TCRbeta repertoires from subjects exposed to, actively infected with, or recovered from COVID-19 were included in the dataset. A freely available public database, intended as a resource for researchers studying the immune response to SARS-CoV-2, is where the repertoires were released. The samples were drawn from two sources: the first 160 participants of the ongoing ImmuneRACE study, and 1,254 subjects contributed by 6 global collaborators. The sample metadata nearly always contained a de-identified subject ID, COVID-19 status, age in years and sex. HLA class I and class II types, where available, came from metadata supplied by the sample provider rather than from assay-based typing. What the research found in general, with its limitations: How much clinical and demographic metadata was included differed by source and by participant, and the metadata was provided uncurated.

Each collaborating institution followed its own protocols to collect whole blood in K2EDTA tubes. Collaborator samples were shipped for TCRbeta analysis as frozen whole blood, isolated PBMCs, or DNA extracted from either sample type. As concerns this clone: What antigen it recognizes has not been identified. No much larger clone is present one base from it, and per-base qualities are unavailable.

The immunoSEQ Assay, a bias-controlled multiplex PCR, was used to amplify TCRbeta CDR3 regions from genomic DNA. As for how the authors treated the data: The number of nucleated cells in each sample was estimated from the amplification of reference gene primers within the assay. To quantify the absolute abundance of each unique TCRbeta CDR3 rearrangement, sequence reads were collapsed and filtered. For each sample, productive Simpson clonality was calculated by taking the square root of Simpson's diversity index across productive rearrangements. The table comes from immuneACCESS by way of TCRdb, which keeps in-frame sequences with V and J called. Part of the clones is missing from these tables; in studies checked, under half for an unresolved V gene and the rest for unknown reasons. V and J calls and clone size are given by that table; D and trimming were obtained from the DNA. This sample holds around 200,000 clones; approximately 84% were observed only once. The ten largest make up 5.9% of the sample.

Inclusive of the bounding cysteine and phenylalanine, the CDR3 is 15 residues long. Kept here is only the CDR3 DNA, which spans 45 bases and is read in frame from base 1. The germline V gene yields MNHEY for CDR1 and SVGEGT for CDR2. Trimming takes 0 bases from V and 4 bases from J, and the germline ends sit 10 bases apart. The V gene is TRBV6-2 or TRBV6-3 and the J gene is TRBJ1-5; the D gene cannot be resolved reliably. The material sequenced was peripheral blood. The TCR was taken from an elderly man with acute or convalescent COVID-19. CDR3 protein: CASSYSGGINQPQHF. The DNA sequence reads TGTGCCAGCAGTTACTCAGGCGGCATTAATCAGCCCCAGCATTTT.